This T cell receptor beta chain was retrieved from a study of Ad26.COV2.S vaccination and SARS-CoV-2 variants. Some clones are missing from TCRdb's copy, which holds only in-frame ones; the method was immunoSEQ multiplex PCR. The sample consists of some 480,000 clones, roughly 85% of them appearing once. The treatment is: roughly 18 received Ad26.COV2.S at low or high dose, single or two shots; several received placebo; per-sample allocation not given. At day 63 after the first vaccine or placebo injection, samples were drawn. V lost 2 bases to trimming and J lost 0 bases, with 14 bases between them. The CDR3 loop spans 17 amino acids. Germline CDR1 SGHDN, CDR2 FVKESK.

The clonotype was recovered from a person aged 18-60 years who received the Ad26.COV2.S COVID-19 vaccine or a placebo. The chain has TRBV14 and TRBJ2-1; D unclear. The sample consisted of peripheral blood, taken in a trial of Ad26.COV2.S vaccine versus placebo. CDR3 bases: TGTGCCAGCAGCCAATTATCGGGCCTAAGCTCCTACAATGAGCAGTTCTTC. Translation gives CASSQLSGLSSYNEQFF.